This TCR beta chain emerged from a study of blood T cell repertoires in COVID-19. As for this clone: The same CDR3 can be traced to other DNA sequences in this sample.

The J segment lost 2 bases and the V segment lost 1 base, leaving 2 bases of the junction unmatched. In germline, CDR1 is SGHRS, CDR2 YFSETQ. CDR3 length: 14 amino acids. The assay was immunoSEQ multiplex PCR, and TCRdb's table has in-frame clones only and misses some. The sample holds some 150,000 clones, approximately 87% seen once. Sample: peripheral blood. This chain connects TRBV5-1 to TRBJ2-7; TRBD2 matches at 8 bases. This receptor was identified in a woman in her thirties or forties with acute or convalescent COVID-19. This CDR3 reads CASSLRGGPYEQYF. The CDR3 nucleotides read TGCGCCAGCAGCTTGCGGGGGGGGCCCTACGAGCAGTACTTC.